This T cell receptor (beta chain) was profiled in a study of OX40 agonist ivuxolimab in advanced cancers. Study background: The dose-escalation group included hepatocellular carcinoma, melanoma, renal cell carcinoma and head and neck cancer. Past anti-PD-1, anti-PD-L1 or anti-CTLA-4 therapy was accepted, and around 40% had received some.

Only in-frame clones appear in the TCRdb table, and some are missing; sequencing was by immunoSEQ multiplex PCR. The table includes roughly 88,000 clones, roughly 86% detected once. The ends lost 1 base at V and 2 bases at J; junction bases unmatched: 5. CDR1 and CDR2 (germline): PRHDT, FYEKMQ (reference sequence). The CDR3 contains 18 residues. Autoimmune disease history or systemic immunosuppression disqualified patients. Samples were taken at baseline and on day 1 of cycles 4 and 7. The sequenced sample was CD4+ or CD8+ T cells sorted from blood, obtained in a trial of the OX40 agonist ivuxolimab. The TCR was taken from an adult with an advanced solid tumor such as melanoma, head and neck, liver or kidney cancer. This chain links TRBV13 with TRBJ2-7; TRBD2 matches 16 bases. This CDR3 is CASSLVTGLAGGTYEQYF. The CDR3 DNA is TGTGCCAGCAGCTTAGTCACGGGACTAGCGGGAGGGACCTACGAGCAGTACTTC.